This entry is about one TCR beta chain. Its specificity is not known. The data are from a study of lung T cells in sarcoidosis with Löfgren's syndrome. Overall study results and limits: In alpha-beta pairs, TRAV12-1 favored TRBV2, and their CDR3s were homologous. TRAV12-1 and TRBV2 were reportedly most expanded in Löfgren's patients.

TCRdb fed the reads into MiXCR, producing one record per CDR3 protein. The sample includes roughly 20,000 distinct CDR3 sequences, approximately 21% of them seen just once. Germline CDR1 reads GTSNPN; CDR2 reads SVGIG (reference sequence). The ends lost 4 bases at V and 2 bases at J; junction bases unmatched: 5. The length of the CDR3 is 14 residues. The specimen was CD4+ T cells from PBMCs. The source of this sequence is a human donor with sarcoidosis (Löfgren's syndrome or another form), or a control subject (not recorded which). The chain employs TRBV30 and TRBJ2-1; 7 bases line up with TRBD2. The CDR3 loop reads CAWTSGQAYNEQFF. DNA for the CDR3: TGTGCCTGGACTAGCGGCCAAGCCTACAATGAGCAGTTCTTC.